The 13 T cell receptor beta chains presented below share a single source sample, sequenced in a study of T-cell reconstitution after alpha-beta-depleted transplantation in children. Preparation of the TCRbeta library was carried out with unique molecular identifiers. Each CDR3 protein is one row after TCRdb ran MiXCR on the PCR reads. Of around 250,000 distinct CDR3 sequences listed, approximately 8.9% are singletons. The input for sequencing was PBMCs, mostly from graft donor cells, taken 180 days after TCRalphabeta/CD19-depleted stem cell transplant. These receptors all stem from a male patient aged 5 to 17 who had a stem cell transplant for acute lymphoblastic leukemia, so the T cells may come from the graft donor.

There are many counts of this clonotype. This chain connects TRBV12-3 or TRBV12-4 to TRBJ1-2, with 10 nucleotides matching TRBD1. There are 14 residues in the CDR3. V shed 0 bases, J shed 7 bases, and the junction held 2 bases outside the gene matches. The CDR3 spells CASSLADRGSGYTF. As DNA, the CDR3 is TGTGCCAGCAGTTTAGCGGACAGGGGGTCTGGCTACACCTTC.

This clonotype was counted many times. The chain combines TRBV6-5 with TRBJ1-2; no clear D. Germline V gives CDR1 MNHEY, CDR2 SVGAGI. Deletions cut 0 bases from V and 5 bases from J, with 7 bases between. The CDR3 sequence is 13 residues long. The CDR3 DNA sequence: TGTGCCAGCAGTTACTCGGAGATTTATGGCTACACCTTC. It is translated as CASSYSEIYGYTF.

The chain links TRBV20-1 to TRBJ2-1; no firm D call. V was cut by 3 bases and J by 2 bases, with 5 bases left in between. Germline V gene data show CDR1 as DFQATT and CDR2 as SNEGSKA (reference sequence). This CDR3 spans 12 amino acids. The CDR3 DNA is TGCAGTGCTAGGCCCACCTACAATGAGCAGTTCTTC. It encodes CSARPTYNEQFF.

This clonotype was counted many times. The V gene is TRBV6-2 or TRBV6-3, the J gene TRBJ1-2; D is perhaps TRBD1 (5 bases). The germline gives CDR1 MNHEY, CDR2 SVGEGT. V lost 10 bases to trimming and J lost 0 bases, with 18 bases between them. The CDR3 consists of 15 residues. Here the CDR3 reads CATRQTPTTNYGYTF. The CDR3 DNA is TGTGCCACTCGACAGACCCCAACCACTAACTATGGCTACACCTTC.

This clonotype has at least ten counts. This chain joins TRBV29-1 and TRBJ2-7; D possibly uses TRBD1 or TRBD2 (5 bases each). The germline V gene encodes CDR1 SQVTM and CDR2 ANQGSEA. Deletions cut 4 bases from V and 5 bases from J, with 18 bases between. The CDR3 covers 14 residues. CDR3 nucleotide sequence: TGCAGCGTTGGCAGGGAATGGAGTAGCGACGAGCAGTACTTC. This sequence encodes CSVGREWSSDEQYF.

The sample holds a few counts of this clonotype. V and J are TRBV18 and TRBJ2-5, with a weak D call TRBD2 (5 bases). The CDR3 is made up of 13 amino acids. Germline-derived CDR1 and CDR2 are KGHSH and LQKENI. The V and J ends lost 0 bases and 4 bases respectively, with 6 bases between them. The CDR3 DNA is TGTGCCAGCTCACCACCTGGAGGAGAGACCCAGTACTTC. Amino acids: CASSPPGGETQYF. Full variable domain (rest looked up from reference TRBV18 and TRBJ2-5): NAGVMQNPRHLVRRRGQEARLRCSPMKGHSHVYWYRQLPEEGLKFMVYLQKENIIDESGMPKERFSAEFPKEGPSILRIQQVVRGDSAAYFCASSPPGGETQYFGPGTRLLVL.

This clonotype has ten or more counts. The chain carries TRBV5-1 and TRBJ1-4, with no clear D. With 0 bases removed from V and 3 bases from J, the gap between germline ends came to 9 bases. The CDR3 has 15 amino acids. Germline-derived CDR1 and CDR2 are SGHRS and YFSETQ. The CDR3 DNA reads as TGCGCCAGCAGCTTGGTTCCGGGTTCTAATGAAAAACTGTTTTTT. It codes for CASSLVPGSNEKLFF.

This clonotype was seen many times. The V call is TRBV5-6, the J call TRBJ2-4, with TRBD1 matching over 9 bases. With 4 bases clipped from V and 4 bases from J, the junction kept 12 bases outside the gene matches. CDR1 is SGHDT, CDR2 YYEEEE, per germline. This CDR3 comprises 17 residues. The CDR3 sequence is CASSLRKGQGWKNIQYF. Here the CDR3 DNA reads TGTGCCAGCAGCCTCAGAAAGGGACAGGGATGGAAAAACATTCAGTACTTC. The variable domain in full, with the rest retrieved from reference TRBV5-6 and TRBJ2-4, is DAGVTQSPTHLIKTRGQQVTLRCSPKSGHDTVSWYQQALGQGPQFIFQYYEEEERQRGNFPDRFSGHQFPNYSSELNVNALLLGDSALYLCASSLRKGQGWKNIQYFGAGTRLSVL.

This clonotype was observed at least ten times. This chain links TRBV6-6 with TRBJ2-5; no clear D. The CDR3 contains 12 residues. The germline V and J ends were trimmed by 3 bases and 6 bases, with 8 bases remaining between them. Germline loops: CDR1 MNHNY, CDR2 SVGAGI (reference sequence). CDR3 in amino acids: CASSYVVQTQYF. Written as DNA, the CDR3 is TGTGCCAGCAGTTATGTGGTTCAGACCCAGTACTTC.

This clonotype was seen many times. The chain carries TRBV9 and TRBJ2-5; 7 positions agree with TRBD2. Looked up from germline, CDR1 is SGDLS and CDR2 is YYNGEE. Germline trimming cut 4 bases from V and 5 bases from J; bases unmatched to any gene: 11. The CDR3 spans 15 residues. The DNA of the CDR3 is TGTGCCAGCAGCACCCGGGACTACGGGGTGGAGACCCAGTACTTC. It translates to CASSTRDYGVETQYF.

This clonotype occurred many times. The rearrangement uses TRBV20-1 and TRBJ2-7; TRBD2 aligns across 10 bases. CDR1 is DFQATT, CDR2 SNEGSKA, per germline (reference sequence). The CDR3 extends over 14 amino acids. With V trimmed by 6 bases and J by 5 bases, 10 bases remained unmatched. The DNA of the CDR3 is TGCAGTGCGAGAAGCGGGAGGGCCCTCCACGAGCAGTACTTC. It codes for CSARSGRALHEQYF.

On this clonotype itself: This may be a read error: a much more frequent sequence differs by one nucleotide. The chain employs TRBV12-3 or TRBV12-4 and TRBJ2-3, with a possible D match to TRBD2 (5 bases). The CDR3 runs to 15 residues. CDR3 sequence: CASSFGDYSTYTQYF. In nucleotides, the CDR3 is TGTGCCAGCAGTTTCGGGGATTACAGCACATATACGCAGTATTTT.

This clonotype has ten or more counts. The CDR3 DNA follows: TGTGCCAGTAGTAGGAGCGTAAGCTCCTACAATGAGCAGTTCTTC. This codes for CASSRSVSSYNEQFF. The chain joins TRBV19 to TRBJ2-1; no clear D gene. The CDR3 covers 15 residues. Germline V gives CDR1 LNHDA, CDR2 SQIVND (reference sequence). The V and J ends lost 4 bases and 0 bases respectively, with 10 bases between them.